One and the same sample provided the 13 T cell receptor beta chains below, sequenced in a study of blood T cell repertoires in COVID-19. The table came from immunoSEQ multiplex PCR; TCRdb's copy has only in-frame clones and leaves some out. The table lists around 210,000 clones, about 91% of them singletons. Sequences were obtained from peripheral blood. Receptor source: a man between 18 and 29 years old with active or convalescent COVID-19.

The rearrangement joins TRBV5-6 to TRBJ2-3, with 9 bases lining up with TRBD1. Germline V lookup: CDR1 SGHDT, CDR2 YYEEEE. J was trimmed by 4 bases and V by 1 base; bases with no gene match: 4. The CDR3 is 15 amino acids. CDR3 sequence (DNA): TGTGCCAGCAGCTTGAACAGGGGGCCGGCAGATACGCAGTATTTT. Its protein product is CASSLNRGPADTQYF.

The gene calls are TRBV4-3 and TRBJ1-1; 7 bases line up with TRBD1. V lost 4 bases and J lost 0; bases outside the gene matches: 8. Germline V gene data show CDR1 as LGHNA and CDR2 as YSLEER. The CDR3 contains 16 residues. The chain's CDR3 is CASSPAGTAMNTEAFF. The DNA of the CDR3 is TGCGCCAGCAGCCCAGCCGGGACAGCGATGAACACTGAAGCTTTCTTT.

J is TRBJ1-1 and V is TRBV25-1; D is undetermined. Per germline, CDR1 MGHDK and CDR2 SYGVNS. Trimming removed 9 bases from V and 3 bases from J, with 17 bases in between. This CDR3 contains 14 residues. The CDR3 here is CASSTYQRDTEAFF. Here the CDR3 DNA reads TGTGCCAGTTCGACTTACCAGCGGGACACTGAAGCTTTCTTT.

Here the CDR3 reads CASSARTGFRGYTF. The CDR3 nucleotides are TGTGCCAGCAGCGCCCGGACAGGGTTCAGGGGCTACACCTTC. The chain recombines TRBV21-1 with TRBJ1-2; TRBD1, as called in the table, went unchecked against the DNA. TRBV21-1 is an annotated pseudogene. The CDR3 covers 14 residues.

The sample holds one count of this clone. CDR3 in amino acids: CASSKRAGLRNYGYTF. CDR3 coding DNA: TGTGCCAGCAGCAAAAGGGCGGGGCTTCGAAACTATGGCTACACCTTC. The gene calls are TRBV5-6 and TRBJ1-2, with a tentative D call TRBD1 (5 bases). V was clipped by 4 bases and J by 2 bases, with 18 bases between them. The CDR3 is 16 amino acids. Germline V CDR1 and CDR2: SGHDT, YYEEEE. Looking up the rest from reference TRBV5-6 and TRBJ1-2 gives the full variable domain: DAGVTQSPTHLIKTRGQQVTLRCSPKSGHDTVSWYQQALGQGPQFIFQYYEEEERQRGNFPDRFSGHQFPNYSSELNVNALLLGDSALYLCASSKRAGLRNYGYTFGSGTRLTVV.

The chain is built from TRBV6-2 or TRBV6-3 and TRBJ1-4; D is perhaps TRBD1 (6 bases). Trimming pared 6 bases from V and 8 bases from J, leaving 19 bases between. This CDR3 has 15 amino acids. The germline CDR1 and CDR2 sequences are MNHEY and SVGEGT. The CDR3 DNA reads TGTGCCAGCAGCCTCTGGGGGCGGCCAGAGGAAAAACTGTTTTTT. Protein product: CASSLWGRPEEKLFF.

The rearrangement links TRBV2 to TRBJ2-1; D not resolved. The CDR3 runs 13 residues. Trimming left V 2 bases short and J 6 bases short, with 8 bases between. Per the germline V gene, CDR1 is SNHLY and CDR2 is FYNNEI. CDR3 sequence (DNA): TGTGCCAGCAGTGAACAGGATCCCAATGAGCAGTTCTTC. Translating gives CASSEQDPNEQFF.

CDR3 amino acids: CASSQEPQKIKIYEQYF. The CDR3 region has the DNA TGTGCCAGCAGCCAAGAACCGCAGAAAATAAAAATCTACGAGCAGTACTTC. The gene calls are TRBV14 and TRBJ2-7; D ambiguous. The CDR3 contains 17 residues. CDR1 is SGHDN, CDR2 FVKESK, per germline. V was trimmed by 0 bases and J by 3 bases, leaving 18 bases between them.

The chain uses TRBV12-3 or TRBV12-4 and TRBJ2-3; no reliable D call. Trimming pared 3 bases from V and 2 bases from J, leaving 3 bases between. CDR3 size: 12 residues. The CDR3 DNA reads TGTGCCAGCAGTTTCGTCACAGATACGCAGTATTTT. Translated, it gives CASSFVTDTQYF.

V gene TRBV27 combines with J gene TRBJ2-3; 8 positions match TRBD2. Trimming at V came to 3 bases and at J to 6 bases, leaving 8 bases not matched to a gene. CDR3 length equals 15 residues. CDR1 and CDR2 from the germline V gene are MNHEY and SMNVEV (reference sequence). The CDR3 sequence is CASSFSSGPLDTQYF. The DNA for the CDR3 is TGTGCCAGCAGTTTTTCTAGCGGGCCCCTCGATACGCAGTATTTT.

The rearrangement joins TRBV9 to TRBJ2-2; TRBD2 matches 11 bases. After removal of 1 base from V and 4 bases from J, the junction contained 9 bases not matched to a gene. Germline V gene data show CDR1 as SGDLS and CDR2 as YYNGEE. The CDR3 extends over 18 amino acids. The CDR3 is CASSVRHILAGGTGELFF. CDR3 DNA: TGTGCCAGCAGCGTAAGGCACATCCTAGCGGGAGGCACCGGGGAGCTGTTTTTT.

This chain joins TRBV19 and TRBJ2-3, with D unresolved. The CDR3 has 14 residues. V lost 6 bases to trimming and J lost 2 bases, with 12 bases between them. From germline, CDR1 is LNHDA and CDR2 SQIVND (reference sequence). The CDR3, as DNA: TGTGCCAGTAGAGTCGGGTCCATCACAGATACGCAGTATTTT. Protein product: CASRVGSITDTQYF.

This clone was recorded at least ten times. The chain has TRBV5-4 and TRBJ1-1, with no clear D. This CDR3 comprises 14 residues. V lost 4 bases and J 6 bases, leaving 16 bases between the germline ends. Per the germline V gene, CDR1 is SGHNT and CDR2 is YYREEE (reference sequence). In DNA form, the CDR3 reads TGTGCCAGCAGCCCCGAACAACAGAAACCTGAAGCTTTCTTT. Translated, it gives CASSPEQQKPEAFF.